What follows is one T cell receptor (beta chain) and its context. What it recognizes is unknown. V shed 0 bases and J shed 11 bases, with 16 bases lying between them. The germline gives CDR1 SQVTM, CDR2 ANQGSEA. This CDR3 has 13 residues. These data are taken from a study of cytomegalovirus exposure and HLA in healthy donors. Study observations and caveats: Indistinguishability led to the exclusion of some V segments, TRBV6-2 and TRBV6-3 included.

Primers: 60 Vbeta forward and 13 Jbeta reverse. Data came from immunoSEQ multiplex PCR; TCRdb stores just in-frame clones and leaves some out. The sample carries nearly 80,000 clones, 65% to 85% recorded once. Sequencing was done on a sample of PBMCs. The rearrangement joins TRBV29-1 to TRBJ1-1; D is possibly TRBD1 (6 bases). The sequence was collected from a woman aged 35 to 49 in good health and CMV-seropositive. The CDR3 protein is CSVEDLRGWGAFF. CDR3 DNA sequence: TGCAGCGTTGAAGATCTGAGGGGGTGGGGGGCTTTCTTT.